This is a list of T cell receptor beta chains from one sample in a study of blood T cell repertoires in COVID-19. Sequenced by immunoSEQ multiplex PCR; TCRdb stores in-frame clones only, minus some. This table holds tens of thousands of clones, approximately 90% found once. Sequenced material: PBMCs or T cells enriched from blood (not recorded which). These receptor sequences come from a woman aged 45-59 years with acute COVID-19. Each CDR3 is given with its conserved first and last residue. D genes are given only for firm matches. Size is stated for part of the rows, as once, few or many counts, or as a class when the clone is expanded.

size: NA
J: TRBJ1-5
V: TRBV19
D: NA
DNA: TGTGCCAGTAGCCCTAGACCGAGGGGCAATCAGCCCCAGCATTTT
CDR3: CASSPRPRGNQPQHF

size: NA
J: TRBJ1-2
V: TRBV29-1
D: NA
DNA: TGCAGCGCTGTTGCAGGGAACTATGGCTACACCTTC
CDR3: CSAVAGNYGYTF

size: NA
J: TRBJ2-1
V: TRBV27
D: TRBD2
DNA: TGTGCCAGCAGCCACAAACGGGGGGGCCAAGGTGAGCAGTTCTTC
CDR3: CASSHKRGGQGEQFF

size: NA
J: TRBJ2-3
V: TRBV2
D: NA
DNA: TGTGCCAGCAGTCCCGCGGGGCAAGTTACAGATACGCAGTATTTT
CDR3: CASSPAGQVTDTQYF

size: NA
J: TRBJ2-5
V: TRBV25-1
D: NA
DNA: TGTGCCAGCAGTGACCCCGGGCGGGGCCGAGAGACCCAGTACTTC
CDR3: CASSDPGRGRETQYF

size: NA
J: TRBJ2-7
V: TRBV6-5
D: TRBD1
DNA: TGTGCCAGCAGTTACGACACAGGGGGCGAGCAGTACTTC
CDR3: CASSYDTGGEQYF

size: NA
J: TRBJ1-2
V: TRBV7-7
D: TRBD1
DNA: TGTGCTAGCAGCTTCGGGAGGAGGACAGGGGGTGTTTATGGCTACACCTTC
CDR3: CASSFGRRTGGVYGYTF

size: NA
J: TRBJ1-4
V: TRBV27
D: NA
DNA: TGTGCCAGCAGTTTAGGGGGGGGCCCAGGGGAAAAACTGTTTTTT
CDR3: CASSLGGGPGEKLFF

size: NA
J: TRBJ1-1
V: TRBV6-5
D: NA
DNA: TGTGCCAGCAGTTACTCCCAGTACCAGGGTGAGACTGAAGCTTTCTTT
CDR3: CASSYSQYQGETEAFF

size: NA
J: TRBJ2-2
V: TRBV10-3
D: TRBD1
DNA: TGTGCCACGGGACAGGGGGTTTCCATAAACACCGGGGAGCTGTTTTTT
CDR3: CATGQGVSINTGELFF

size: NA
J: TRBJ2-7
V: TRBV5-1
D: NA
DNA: TGCGCCAGCAGGATTGCGATTGGGCAGGTCGAGCAGTACTTC
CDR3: CASRIAIGQVEQYF

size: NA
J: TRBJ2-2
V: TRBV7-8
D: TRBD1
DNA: TGTGCCAGCAGCCTCGACAGGGGGCACACCGGGGAGCTGTTTTTT
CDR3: CASSLDRGHTGELFF

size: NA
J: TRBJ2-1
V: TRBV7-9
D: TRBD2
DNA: TGTGCCAGCAGCTTAGTTGCGGGAGGGCCAAATGAGCAGTTCTTC
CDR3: CASSLVAGGPNEQFF

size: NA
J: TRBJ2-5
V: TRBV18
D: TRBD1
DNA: TGTGCCAGCTCACCCCCGGGACAGGACCAAGAGACCCAGTACTTC
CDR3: CASSPPGQDQETQYF

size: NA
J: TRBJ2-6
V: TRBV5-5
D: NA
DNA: TGTGCCAGCAGCCTCGGACAGAATCCTGGGGCCAACGTCCTGACTTTC
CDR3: CASSLGQNPGANVLTF

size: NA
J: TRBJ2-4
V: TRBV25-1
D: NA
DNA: TGTGCCAGCAGCGACGGGCGACAAGGGGGGGACATTCAGTACTTC
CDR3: CASSDGRQGGDIQYF

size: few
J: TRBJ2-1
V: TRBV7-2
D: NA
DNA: TGTGCCAGCAGCTTCGGGAACTACAATGAGCAGTTCTTC
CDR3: CASSFGNYNEQFF

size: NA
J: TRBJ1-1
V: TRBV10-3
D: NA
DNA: TGTGCCATCAGTGTCGGGGGAACCGAAGCTTTCTTT
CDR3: CAISVGGTEAFF

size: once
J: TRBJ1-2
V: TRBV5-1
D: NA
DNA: TGCGCCAGCAGCTTGGGACAGGCGACTAACTATGGCTACACCTTC
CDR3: CASSLGQATNYGYTF

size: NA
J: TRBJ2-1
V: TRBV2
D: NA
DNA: TGTGCCAGCAATGAGGGAGTAGGCTACAATGAGCAGTTCTTC
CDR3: CASNEGVGYNEQFF

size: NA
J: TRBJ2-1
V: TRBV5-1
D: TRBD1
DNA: TGCGCCAGCAGCTTGGATTGGACAGGGAATGAGCAGTTCTTC
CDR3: CASSLDWTGNEQFF

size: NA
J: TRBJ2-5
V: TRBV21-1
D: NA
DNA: TGTGCCAGCATTCCAACGGCAGGATATGCCCAAGAGACCCAGTACTTC
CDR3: CASIPTAGYAQETQYF

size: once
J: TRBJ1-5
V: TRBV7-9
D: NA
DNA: TGTGCCAGCAGCGCAGACATCCCCAATCAGCCCCAGCATTTT
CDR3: CASSADIPNQPQHF

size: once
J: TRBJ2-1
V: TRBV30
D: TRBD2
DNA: TGTGCCTGGAGTGTAAATAGCGGGATGGATGAGCAGTTCTTC
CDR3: CAWSVNSGMDEQFF

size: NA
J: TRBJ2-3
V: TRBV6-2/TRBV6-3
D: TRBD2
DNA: TGTGCCAGCAGTCGCGATAGCGGGAGGGCCCCAGATACGCAGTATTTT
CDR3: CASSRDSGRAPDTQYF

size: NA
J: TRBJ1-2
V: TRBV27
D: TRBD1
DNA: TGTGCCAGCAGACCGTCCCTGGGACAGGGCTATGGCTACACCTTC
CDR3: CASRPSLGQGYGYTF

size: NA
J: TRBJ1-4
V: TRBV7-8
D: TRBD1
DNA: TGTGCCAGCAGCCCATGGGACAGGGGTTCGGAAAAACTGTTTTTT
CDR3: CASSPWDRGSEKLFF

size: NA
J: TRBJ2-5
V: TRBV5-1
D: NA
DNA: TGCGCCAGCAGCTCCGGGACACCTAAGGCCACCCAGTACTTC
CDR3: CASSSGTPKATQYF

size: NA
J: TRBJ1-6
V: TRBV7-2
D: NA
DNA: TGTGCCAGCAGCTTAGTAGAGCGTCGGGTTTCACCCCTCCACTTT
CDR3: CASSLVERRVSPLHF

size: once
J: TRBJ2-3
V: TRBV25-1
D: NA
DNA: TGTGCCAGCAGCCCACAGGGACGCACAGATACGCAGTATTTT
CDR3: CASSPQGRTDTQYF

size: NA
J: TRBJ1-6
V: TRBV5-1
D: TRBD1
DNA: TGCGCCAGCAGCGAAGGGACAGGGGATTCAAATTCACCCCTCCACTTT
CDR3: CASSEGTGDSNSPLHF

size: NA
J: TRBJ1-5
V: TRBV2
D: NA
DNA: TGTGCCAGCCGGTTCGATTATAGCAATCAGCCCCAGCATTTT
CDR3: CASRFDYSNQPQHF

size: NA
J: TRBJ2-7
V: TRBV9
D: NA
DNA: TGTGCCAGCAGCGTAGATGGTGGGGCCGGATGGGAGCAGTACTTC
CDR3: CASSVDGGAGWEQYF

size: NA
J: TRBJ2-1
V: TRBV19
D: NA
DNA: TGTGCCAGTAGTATAGACGGGGCCTACAATGAGCAGTTCTTC
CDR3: CASSIDGAYNEQFF

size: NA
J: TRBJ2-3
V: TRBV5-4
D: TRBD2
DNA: TGTGCCAGCAGACCGGGACTAGCGGGGTCAGATACGCAGTATTTT
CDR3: CASRPGLAGSDTQYF